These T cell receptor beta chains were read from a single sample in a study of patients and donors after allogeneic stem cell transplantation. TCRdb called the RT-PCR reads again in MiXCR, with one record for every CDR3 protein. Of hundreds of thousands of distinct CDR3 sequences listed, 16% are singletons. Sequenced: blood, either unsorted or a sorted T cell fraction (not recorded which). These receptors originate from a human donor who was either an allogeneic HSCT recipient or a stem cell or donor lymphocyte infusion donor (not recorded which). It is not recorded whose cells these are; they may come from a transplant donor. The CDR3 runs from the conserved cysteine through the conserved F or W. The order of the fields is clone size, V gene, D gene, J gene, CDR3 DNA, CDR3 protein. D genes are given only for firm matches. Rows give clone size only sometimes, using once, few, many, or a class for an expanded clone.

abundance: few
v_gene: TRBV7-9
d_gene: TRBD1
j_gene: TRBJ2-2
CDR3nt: TGTGCCAGCAGCTCGTCCCCGGGACAGCGAGACACCGGGGAGCTGTTTTTT
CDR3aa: CASSSSPGQRDTGELFF

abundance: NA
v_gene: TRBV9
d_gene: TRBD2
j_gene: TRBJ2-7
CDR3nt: TGTGCCAGCAGCGGGGGACTAGCGGGAGTCGAGCAGTACTTC
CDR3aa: CASSGGLAGVEQYF

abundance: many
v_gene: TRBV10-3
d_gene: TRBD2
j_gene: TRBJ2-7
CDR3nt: TGTGCCATCAGACGGGGGGGGAGCTCCTACGAGCAGTACTTC
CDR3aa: CAIRRGGSSYEQYF

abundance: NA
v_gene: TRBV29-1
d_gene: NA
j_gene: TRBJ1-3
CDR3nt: TGCAGCGCCGTTACCGGGACTGGAAACACCATATATTTT
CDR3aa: CSAVTGTGNTIYF

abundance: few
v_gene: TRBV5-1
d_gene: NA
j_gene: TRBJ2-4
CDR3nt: TGCGCCAGCAGCTTGGCCCACCAGAGGGACATTCAGTACTTC
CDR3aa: CASSLAHQRDIQYF

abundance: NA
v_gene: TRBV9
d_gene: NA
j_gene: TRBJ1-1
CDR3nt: TGTGCCAGCAATCCGGGAGGGGACACTGAAGCTTTCTTT
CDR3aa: CASNPGGDTEAFF

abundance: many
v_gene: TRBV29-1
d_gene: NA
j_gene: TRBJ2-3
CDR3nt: TGCAGCGTTGAGACAGGCACAGATACGCAGTATTTT
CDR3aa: CSVETGTDTQYF

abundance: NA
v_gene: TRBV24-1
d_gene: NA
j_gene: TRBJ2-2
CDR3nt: TGTGCCACCGTGGGCCCGAACACCGGGGAGCTGTTTTTT
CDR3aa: CATVGPNTGELFF

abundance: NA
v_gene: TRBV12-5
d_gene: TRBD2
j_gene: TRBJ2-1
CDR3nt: TGTGCTAGTGGTTTGTCTGGTCTAGCGGGACCCTATGAGCAGTTCTTC
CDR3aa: CASGLSGLAGPYEQFF

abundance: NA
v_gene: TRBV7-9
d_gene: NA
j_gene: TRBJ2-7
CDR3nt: TGTGCCAGCAACCAAGGGGGGCACGAGCAGTACTTC
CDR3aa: CASNQGGHEQYF

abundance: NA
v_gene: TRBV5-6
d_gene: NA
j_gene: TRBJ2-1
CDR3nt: TGTGCCAGCAGCTTGTGGGGAGCAAGGGGGTACAATGAGCAGTTCTTC
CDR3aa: CASSLWGARGYNEQFF

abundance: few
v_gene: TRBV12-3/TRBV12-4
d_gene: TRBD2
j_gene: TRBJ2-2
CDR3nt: TGTGCCAGCAGTCCTCGGCTAGCGGGAGGACTAAAGGGGACCGGGGAGCTGTTTTTT
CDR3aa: CASSPRLAGGLKGTGELFF

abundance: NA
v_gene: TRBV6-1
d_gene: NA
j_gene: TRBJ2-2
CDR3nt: TGTGCCAGCAGAACTAGGGAAGTAGCGAACACCGGGGAGCTGTTTTTT
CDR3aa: CASRTREVANTGELFF

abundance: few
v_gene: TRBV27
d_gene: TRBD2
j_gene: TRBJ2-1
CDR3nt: TGTGCCAGCAGTTCACGGACTAGCGGGAGGACCTCCTACAATGAGCAGTTCTTC
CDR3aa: CASSSRTSGRTSYNEQFF

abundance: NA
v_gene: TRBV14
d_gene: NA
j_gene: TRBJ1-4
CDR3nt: TGTGCCAGCAGCCAAAGGGTCTTT
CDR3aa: CASSQRVF

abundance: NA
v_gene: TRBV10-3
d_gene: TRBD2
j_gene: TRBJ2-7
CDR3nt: TGTGCCATCCCCCACCCGACTAGCGGGGTGCCCCGCTTC
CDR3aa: CAIPHPTSGVPRF

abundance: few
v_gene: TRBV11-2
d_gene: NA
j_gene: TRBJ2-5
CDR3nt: TGTGCCAGCAGCTTATCCCGGGCATTCGGAGAGACCCAGTACTTC
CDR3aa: CASSLSRAFGETQYF

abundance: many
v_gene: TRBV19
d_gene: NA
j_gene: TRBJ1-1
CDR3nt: TGTGCCAGTAGGGTGGGGGTGATGAACACTGAAGCTTTCTTT
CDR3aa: CASRVGVMNTEAFF

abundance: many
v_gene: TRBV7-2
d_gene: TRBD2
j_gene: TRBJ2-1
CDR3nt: TGTGCCAGCAGTCCGTCGCTAGCGGAGTACAATGAGCAGTTCTTC
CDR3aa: CASSPSLAEYNEQFF

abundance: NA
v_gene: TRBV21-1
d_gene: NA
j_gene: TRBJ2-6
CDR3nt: TGTGCCAGCAGCAAAAGAAGAGGTGACCCGGGCCCTAGCTCTGGGGCCAACGTCCTGACTTTC
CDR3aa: CASSKRRGDPGPSSGANVLTF

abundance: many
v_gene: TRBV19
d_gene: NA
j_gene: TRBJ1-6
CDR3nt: TGTGCCAGTAGTGAGGGCATCTCACCCCTCCACTTT
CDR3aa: CASSEGISPLHF

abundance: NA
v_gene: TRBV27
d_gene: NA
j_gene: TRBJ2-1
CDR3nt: TGTGCCAGCATCCGCAAGCGGGCCGATACCTACAATGAGCAGTTCTTC
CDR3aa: CASIRKRADTYNEQFF

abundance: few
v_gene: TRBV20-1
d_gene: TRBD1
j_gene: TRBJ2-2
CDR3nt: TGCAGTGCTAGCCCCCCAGGGGGCTACACCGGGGAGCTGTTTTTT
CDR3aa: CSASPPGGYTGELFF

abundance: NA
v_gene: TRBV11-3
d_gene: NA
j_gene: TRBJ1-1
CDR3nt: TGTGCCAGCAGCTTTAAGGGGGAAGCTTTCTTT
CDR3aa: CASSFKGEAFF

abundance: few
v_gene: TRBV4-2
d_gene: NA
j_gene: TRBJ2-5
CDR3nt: TGTGCCAGCAGCCAAGATAAGGGGTACCGGTCCCAGTACTTC
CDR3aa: CASSQDKGYRSQYF

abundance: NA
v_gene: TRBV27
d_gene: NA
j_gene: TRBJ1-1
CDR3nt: TGTGCCAGCTTCGGGGGCGCTGCTGAAGCTTTCTTT
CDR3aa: CASFGGAAEAFF

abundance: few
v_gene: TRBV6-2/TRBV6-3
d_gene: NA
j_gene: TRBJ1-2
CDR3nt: TGTGCCAGCAGACGGGACCGAAGAATGTTACTATGGCTCCGTGGCTACACCTTC
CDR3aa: CASRRDRRMLLWLRGYTF

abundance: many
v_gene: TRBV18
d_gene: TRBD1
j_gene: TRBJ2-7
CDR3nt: TGTGCCAGCTCATCCGGGACAGGCGACGAGCAGTACTTC
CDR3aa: CASSSGTGDEQYF

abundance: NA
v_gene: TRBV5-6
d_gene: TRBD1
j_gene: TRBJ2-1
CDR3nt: TGTGCCGGCCAGGGGGCGAGGCACGGTGAGCAGTTCTTC
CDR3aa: CAGQGARHGEQFF

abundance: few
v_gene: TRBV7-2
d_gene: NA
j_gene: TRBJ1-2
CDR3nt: TGTGCCAGCAGCTTAGATGGCGCCTCGGGCTACACCTTC
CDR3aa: CASSLDGASGYTF

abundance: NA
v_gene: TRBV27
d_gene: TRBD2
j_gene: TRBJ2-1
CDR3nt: TGTGCCAGCAGCTTAATCGCGGGGGGCAAGCAGTTCTTC
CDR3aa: CASSLIAGGKQFF

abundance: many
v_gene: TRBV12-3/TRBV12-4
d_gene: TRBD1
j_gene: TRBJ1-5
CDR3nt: TGTGCCAGCAGTTTAACAGGGGTAAGCAATCAGCCCCAGCATTTT
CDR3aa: CASSLTGVSNQPQHF

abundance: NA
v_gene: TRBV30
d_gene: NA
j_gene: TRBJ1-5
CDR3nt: TGTGCCTGGAGAGTGGGGTCTCAGCCCCAGCATTTT
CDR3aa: CAWRVGSQPQHF

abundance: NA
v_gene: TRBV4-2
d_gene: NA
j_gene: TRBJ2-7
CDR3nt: TGTGCCAGCGGCCAAGATCCCACAGGCTACGAGCAGTACTTC
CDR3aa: CASGQDPTGYEQYF

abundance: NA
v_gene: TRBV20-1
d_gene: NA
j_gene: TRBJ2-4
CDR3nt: TGCAGTGCTAGGGGGGGCCGACAGAGTCGTGTCATTCAGTACTTC
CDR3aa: CSARGGRQSRVIQYF

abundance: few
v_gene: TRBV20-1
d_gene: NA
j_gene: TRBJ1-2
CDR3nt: TGCAGTGCTAGAGTTGCCGGGACATCCCATGGCTACACCTTC
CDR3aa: CSARVAGTSHGYTF

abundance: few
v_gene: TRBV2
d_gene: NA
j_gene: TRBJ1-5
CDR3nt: TGTGCCAGCAGTAAGTTGAGGGCCGGCCAGCCCCAGCATTTT
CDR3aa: CASSKLRAGQPQHF

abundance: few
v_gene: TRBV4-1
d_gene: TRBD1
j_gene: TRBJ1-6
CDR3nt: TGCGCCAGCAGCCAAGAAGGACAGGGGATCGGCTCACCCCTCCACTTT
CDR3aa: CASSQEGQGIGSPLHF

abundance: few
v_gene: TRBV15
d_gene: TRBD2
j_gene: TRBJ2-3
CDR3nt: TGTGCCACCAGCGCGGGGGGTAACACAGATACGCAGTATTTT
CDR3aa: CATSAGGNTDTQYF

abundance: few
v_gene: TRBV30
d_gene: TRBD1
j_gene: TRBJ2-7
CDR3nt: TGTGCCTGGAGTGCCACGACAGGGTCGGCACTAGAGCAGTACTTC
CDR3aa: CAWSATTGSALEQYF

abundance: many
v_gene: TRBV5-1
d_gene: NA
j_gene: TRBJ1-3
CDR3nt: TGCGCCAGCAGCTTGCTGGGCGGAGGGAACTCTGGAAACACCATATATTTT
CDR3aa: CASSLLGGGNSGNTIYF

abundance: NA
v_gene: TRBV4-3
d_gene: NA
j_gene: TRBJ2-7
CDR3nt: TGCGCCAGCAGCCGATACGGGTCCTACGAGCAGTACTTC
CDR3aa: CASSRYGSYEQYF

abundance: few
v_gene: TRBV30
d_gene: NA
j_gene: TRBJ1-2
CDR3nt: TGTGCCTGGTCCACAGGGAATGGCTACACCTTC
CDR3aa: CAWSTGNGYTF

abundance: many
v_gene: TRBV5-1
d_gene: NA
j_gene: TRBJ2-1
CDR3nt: TGCGCCAGCAGCTTGGGTGGGGGGAGCTCCTACAATGAGCAGTTCTTC
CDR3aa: CASSLGGGSSYNEQFF

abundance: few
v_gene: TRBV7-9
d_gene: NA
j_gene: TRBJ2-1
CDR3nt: TGTGCCAGCAGCTTAGCGCTGAGCTCCTACAATGAGCAGTTCTTC
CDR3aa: CASSLALSSYNEQFF

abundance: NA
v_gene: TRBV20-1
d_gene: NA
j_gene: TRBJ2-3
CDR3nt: TGCAGTGCTAGCTCAGGGCCCTCCACAGATACGCAGTATTTT
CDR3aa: CSASSGPSTDTQYF

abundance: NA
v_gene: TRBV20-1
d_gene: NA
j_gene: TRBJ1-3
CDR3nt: TGCAGTGCTACCGACTCACCCTCTGGAAACACCATATATTTT
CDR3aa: CSATDSPSGNTIYF

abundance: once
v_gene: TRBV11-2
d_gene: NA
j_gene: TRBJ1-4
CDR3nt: TGTGCCAGCAGCTTCGGACGGCAGGATAATGAAAAACTGTTTTTT
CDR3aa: CASSFGRQDNEKLFF

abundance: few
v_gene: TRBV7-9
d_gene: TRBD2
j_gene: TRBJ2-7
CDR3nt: TGTGCCAGCACCCCACTAGCGGGAGGGCCTGGGTACGAGCAGTACTTC
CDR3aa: CASTPLAGGPGYEQYF

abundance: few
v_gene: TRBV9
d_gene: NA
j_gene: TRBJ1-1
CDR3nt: TGTGCCAGCAGCGTAGAGGGTCAGGTTCCCCTGAACACTGAAGCTTTCTTT
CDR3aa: CASSVEGQVPLNTEAFF

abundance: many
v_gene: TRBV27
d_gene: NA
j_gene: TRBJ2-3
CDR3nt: TGTGCCAGCAGTTCCCGAGATACGCAGTATTTT
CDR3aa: CASSSRDTQYF

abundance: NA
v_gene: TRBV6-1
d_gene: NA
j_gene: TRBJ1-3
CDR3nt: TGTGCCAGCTGGGGAGGGGTTAGCTCTGGAAACACCATATATTTT
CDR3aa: CASWGGVSSGNTIYF

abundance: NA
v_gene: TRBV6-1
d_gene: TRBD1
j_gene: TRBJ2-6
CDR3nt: TGTGCCAGCAGGGAACCAGGGGGCACTGGGGCCAACGTCCTGACTTTC
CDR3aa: CASREPGGTGANVLTF

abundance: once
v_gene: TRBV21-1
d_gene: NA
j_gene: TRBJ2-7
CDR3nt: TGTGCCAGCAGCAACCGGGACAGGGGGAACTACGAGCAGTACTTC
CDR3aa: CASSNRDRGNYEQYF

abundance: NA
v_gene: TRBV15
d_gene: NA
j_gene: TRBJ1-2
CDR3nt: TGTGCCACCAGCAGAGATTTAACAACAGGGCATGGCTACACCTTC
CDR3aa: CATSRDLTTGHGYTF